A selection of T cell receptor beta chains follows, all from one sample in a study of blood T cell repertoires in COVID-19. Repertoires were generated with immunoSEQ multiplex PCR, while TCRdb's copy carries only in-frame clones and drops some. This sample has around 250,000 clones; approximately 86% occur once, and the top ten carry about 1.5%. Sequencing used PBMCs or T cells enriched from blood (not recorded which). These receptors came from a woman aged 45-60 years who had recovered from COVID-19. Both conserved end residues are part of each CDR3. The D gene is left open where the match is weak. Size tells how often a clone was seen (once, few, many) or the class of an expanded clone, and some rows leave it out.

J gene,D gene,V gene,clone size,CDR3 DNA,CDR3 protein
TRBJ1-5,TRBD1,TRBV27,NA,TGTGCCAGCAGCCGGACAGGAGCCAATCAGCCCCAGCATTTT,CASSRTGANQPQHF
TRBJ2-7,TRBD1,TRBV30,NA,TGTGCCTGTGCGACGGGACAGGGTTCAGACGAGCAGTACTTC,CACATGQGSDEQYF
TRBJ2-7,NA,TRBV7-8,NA,TGTGCCAGCAGCACGGACCTCCGGGGATTCACCTACGAGCAGTACTTC,CASSTDLRGFTYEQYF
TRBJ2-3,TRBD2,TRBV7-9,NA,TGTGCCAGCAGCTTAAGCGGGAGTAAGGCAGATACGCAGTATTTT,CASSLSGSKADTQYF
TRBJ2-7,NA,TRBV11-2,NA,TGTGCCAGCAGCTTAGATGTGAGAAAGCAGTACTTC,CASSLDVRKQYF
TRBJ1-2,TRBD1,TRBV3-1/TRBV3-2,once,TGTGCCAGCAGTCTACAGGGGGCGCATGGCTACACCTTC,CASSLQGAHGYTF
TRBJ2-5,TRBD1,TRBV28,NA,TGTGCCAGCAGTCGGGACAGGGCAGAGACCCAGTACTTC,CASSRDRAETQYF
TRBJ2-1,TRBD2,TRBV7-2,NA,TGTGCCAGCAGCTTAGTAGCGGGAGGGACCAATGAGCAGTTCTTC,CASSLVAGGTNEQFF
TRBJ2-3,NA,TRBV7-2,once,TGTGCCAGCAGCTTAGTGGGAGGCCGCACAGATACGCAGTATTTT,CASSLVGGRTDTQYF
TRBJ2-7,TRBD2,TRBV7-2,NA,TGTGCCAGCAGCTTAGATCCGGGCCTTACGGGGGGGGAGCAGTACTTC,CASSLDPGLTGGEQYF
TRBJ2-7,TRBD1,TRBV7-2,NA,TGTGCCAGCAGCCTGATGGGACAGGGATCTGGGGAGCAGTACTTC,CASSLMGQGSGEQYF
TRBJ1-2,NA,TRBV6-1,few,TGTGCCAGCAGTGTACCCCCAGGGAGGGGAACTAACTATGGCTACACCTTC,CASSVPPGRGTNYGYTF
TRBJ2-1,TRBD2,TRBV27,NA,TGTGCCAGCAGCCCTAGCGGGGCGGCCTACAATGAGCAGTTCTTC,CASSPSGAAYNEQFF
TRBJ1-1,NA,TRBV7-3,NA,TGTGCCAGCAGCTTAATAGGTATGGGGGGAAACACTGAAGCTTTCTTT,CASSLIGMGGNTEAFF